This is a list of T cell receptor beta chains from one sample in a study of Graves' ophthalmopathy and Graves' hyperthyroidism. In TCRdb, the multiplex PCR reads were re-called with MiXCR into one record per CDR3 protein. This sample carries a few hundred thousand distinct CDR3 sequences, approximately 35% of them seen once, and the ten largest clones take 3.5% to 4.5%. Sequencing was performed on peripheral blood or thyroid tissue (not recorded which). All receptors come from an adult man with Graves' hyperthyroidism. The CDR3 runs from the conserved cysteine through the conserved F or W. Fields, in order: J gene, D gene, V gene, clone size, CDR3 DNA, CDR3 protein. A D gene is named only where the DNA matches it firmly. Clone size is given for some rows only: seen once, a few or many times, or a class if the clone is expanded.

j_call: TRBJ1-2; d_call: -; v_call: TRBV9; clone_size: -; cdr3_nt: TGTGCCAGCAGCGGGTTCGGGAGTGGCAAAGGCTATGGCTACACCTTC; cdr3_aa: CASSGFGSGKGYGYTF
j_call: TRBJ2-3; d_call: TRBD2; v_call: TRBV7-6; clone_size: few; cdr3_nt: TGTGCCAGCAGCTTAGATAGCGGGAGCACAGATACGCAGTATTTT; cdr3_aa: CASSLDSGSTDTQYF
j_call: TRBJ2-7; d_call: -; v_call: TRBV7-3; clone_size: many; cdr3_nt: TGTGCCAGCAGCTCCTCAGCCGGGACATTCTACGAGCAGTACTTC; cdr3_aa: CASSSSAGTFYEQYF
j_call: TRBJ1-2; d_call: -; v_call: TRBV29-1; clone_size: -; cdr3_nt: TGCAGCTTGGACACGAACTATGGCTACACCTTC; cdr3_aa: CSLDTNYGYTF
j_call: TRBJ2-1; d_call: -; v_call: TRBV5-1; clone_size: -; cdr3_nt: TGCGCCAGCACCAAGTCGCAGGGCTCCTACAATGAGCAGTTCTTC; cdr3_aa: CASTKSQGSYNEQFF
j_call: TRBJ2-7; d_call: -; v_call: TRBV2; clone_size: -; cdr3_nt: TGTGCCGCAAGCGGGACAGGCACCTACGAGCAGTACTTC; cdr3_aa: CAASGTGTYEQYF
j_call: TRBJ2-2; d_call: TRBD1; v_call: TRBV2; clone_size: few; cdr3_nt: TGTGCCAGCAGCCCGGGACAGGGTTTCGGGGAGCTGTTTTTT; cdr3_aa: CASSPGQGFGELFF
j_call: TRBJ2-3; d_call: -; v_call: TRBV25-1; clone_size: many; cdr3_nt: TGTGCCAGCAGTGAATGGGACACAGCAATCCCAGATACGCAGTATTTT; cdr3_aa: CASSEWDTAIPDTQYF
j_call: TRBJ1-2; d_call: -; v_call: TRBV5-1; clone_size: few; cdr3_nt: TGCGCCAGCAGCTTTCCATCCACCGGGGTTGGAGCCGGGGGCTACACCTTC; cdr3_aa: CASSFPSTGVGAGGYTF
j_call: TRBJ1-5; d_call: -; v_call: TRBV5-5; clone_size: many; cdr3_nt: TGTGCCAGCAGCTCCGGGACGACGAGCAATCAGCCCCAGCATTTT; cdr3_aa: CASSSGTTSNQPQHF
j_call: TRBJ2-3; d_call: -; v_call: TRBV10-3; clone_size: -; cdr3_nt: TGTGCCATCAGTTACGGAAGATCGGGAGAAACAGATACGCAGTATTTT; cdr3_aa: CAISYGRSGETDTQYF
j_call: TRBJ2-5; d_call: TRBD1; v_call: TRBV6-5; clone_size: -; cdr3_nt: TGTGCCAGCAGTTACGGCCTTGAGGGGGCAGTGACCCAGTACTTC; cdr3_aa: CASSYGLEGAVTQYF
j_call: TRBJ2-1; d_call: TRBD1; v_call: TRBV6-5; clone_size: -; cdr3_nt: TGTGCCAGCAGCCCCGGGACAGGGGACAATGAGCAGTTCTTC; cdr3_aa: CASSPGTGDNEQFF